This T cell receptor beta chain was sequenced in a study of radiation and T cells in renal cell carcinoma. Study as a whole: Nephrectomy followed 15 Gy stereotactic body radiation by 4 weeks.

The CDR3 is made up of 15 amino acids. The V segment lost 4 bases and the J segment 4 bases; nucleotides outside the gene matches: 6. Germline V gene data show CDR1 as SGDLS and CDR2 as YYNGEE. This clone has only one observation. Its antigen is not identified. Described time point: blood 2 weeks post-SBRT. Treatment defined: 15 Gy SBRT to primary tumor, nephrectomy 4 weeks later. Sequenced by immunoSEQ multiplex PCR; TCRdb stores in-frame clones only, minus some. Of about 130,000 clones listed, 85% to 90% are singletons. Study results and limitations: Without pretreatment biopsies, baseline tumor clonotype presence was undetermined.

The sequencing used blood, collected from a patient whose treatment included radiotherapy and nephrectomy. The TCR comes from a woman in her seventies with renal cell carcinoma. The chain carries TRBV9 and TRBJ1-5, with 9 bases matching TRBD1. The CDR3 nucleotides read TGTGCCAGCAGCCCGGGACAGGGTCGAAATCAGCCCCAGCATTTT. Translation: CASSPGQGRNQPQHF.